Below are 29 T cell receptor beta chains sequenced from a single sample in a study of CD8+ T cells in alopecia areata (dated by TCRdb to between 2017 and 2018). The treatment or condition label, read with the paper, signifies: oral pan-JAK inhibitor, 5-10 mg twice daily. The protocol used for the library was the immunoSEQ multiplex PCR assay. RNA was extracted from all samples and reverse transcribed into cDNA, which served as template for TCR sequencing. As stored in TCRdb, this immuneACCESS dataset retains in-frame rearrangements with V and J assigned. A fraction of the clones does not appear; measured against another copy, unresolved V genes explain less than half of the discrepancy, and the remainder lacks a known reason. For this sample there are hundreds of thousands of clones; just over 65% appear just once. The leading ten clones occupy more than 0.95% of the sample. Material: CD4+ T cells sorted from blood, obtained between weeks 44 and 45, from a patient treated with tofacitinib. These receptors were taken from a human donor with alopecia areata.

The chain combines TRBV2 with TRBJ2-1; weak D call: TRBD1 (6 bases). This CDR3 has 15 residues. Germline V gene lookup returns CDR1 SNHLY and CDR2 FYNNEI. The V and J ends lost 6 bases and 8 bases respectively, with 20 bases between them. For the CDR3, the DNA is TGTGCCAGCAGCATCCGGGACATCCTCTCCGATGAGCAGTTCTTC. It encodes CASSIRDILSDEQFF.

This chain uses TRBV7-2 with TRBJ2-1; D is uncertain. CDR1 and CDR2 (germline): SGHTA, FQGNSA. V lost 1 base, J lost 8 bases, and 6 bases lay in between. CDR3 size: 12 residues. In DNA form, the CDR3 reads TGTGCCAGCAGCTTAGGTGCTCATGAGCAGTTCTTC. It codes for CASSLGAHEQFF.

J is TRBJ1-1 and V is TRBV11-1; 7 bases are a match to TRBD1. The CDR3 length is 14 residues. CDR1 is SGHAT, CDR2 FQDESV, per germline (reference sequence). With 5 bases clipped from V and 2 bases from J, the junction kept 5 bases outside the gene matches. The CDR3 reads CASSTQGVNTEAFF. The CDR3 DNA reads as TGTGCCAGCAGCACCCAGGGGGTAAACACTGAAGCTTTCTTT. The full variable domain, completed using reference TRBV11-1 and TRBJ1-1, is EAEVAQSPRYKITEKSQAVAFWCDPISGHATLYWYRQILGQGPELLVQFQDESVVDDSQLPKDRFSAERLKGVDSTLKIQPAELGDSAMYLCASSTQGVNTEAFFGQGTRLTVV.

The chain has TRBV2 and TRBJ2-6; no clear D. This CDR3 region has 14 residues. Trimming removed 6 bases at V and 0 bases at J, with 6 bases between. The germline gives CDR1 SNHLY, CDR2 FYNNEI. The CDR3: CASRGYSGANVLTF. DNA for the CDR3: TGTGCCAGCAGGGGGTACTCTGGGGCCAACGTCCTGACTTTC.

J is TRBJ1-1 and V is TRBV29-1, with D hard to call. The V gene lost 6 bases and the J gene lost 6 bases, with 20 bases spanning the gap. This CDR3 has 14 amino acids. Per the germline V gene, CDR1 is SQVTM and CDR2 is ANQGSEA. CDR3 in amino acids: CSVVVQGRRAEAFF. As DNA, the CDR3 is TGCAGCGTCGTAGTACAAGGCCGGAGGGCTGAAGCTTTCTTT.

V is TRBV27 and J is TRBJ2-1; D is perhaps TRBD2 (6 bases). The CDR3 spans 15 residues. The germline V gene encodes CDR1 MNHEY and CDR2 SMNVEV (reference sequence). V lost 5 bases and J 8 bases, leaving 19 bases between the germline ends. The DNA of the CDR3 is TGTGCCAGCAGTACGACTAGAGCAGACTTTGATGAGCAGTTCTTC. Protein sequence: CASSTTRADFDEQFF.

This chain joins TRBV29-1 and TRBJ2-3; 13 bases match TRBD2. Germline-derived CDR1 and CDR2 are SQVTM and ANQGSEA. The V segment lost 6 bases and the J segment 2 bases; nucleotides outside the gene matches: 2. The CDR3 has 14 residues. This CDR3 reads CSVLAGGVTDTQYF. In DNA form, the CDR3 reads TGCAGCGTACTAGCGGGGGGGGTCACAGATACGCAGTATTTT.

The gene calls are TRBV28 and TRBJ2-3; unclear D gene. In germline, CDR1 is MDHEN, CDR2 SYDVKM. Trimming shortened V by 8 bases and J by 1 base, and 16 bases separated the two germline ends. CDR3 size: 15 residues. The DNA for the CDR3 is TGTGCCAGCGGACCTCAGGCCCTACGCACAGATACGCAGTATTTT. The encoded protein is CASGPQALRTDTQYF. The variable domain in full, completed from reference TRBV28 and TRBJ2-3, reads DVKVTQSSRYLVKRTGEKVFLECVQDMDHENMFWYRQDPGLGLRLIYFSYDVKMKEKGDIPEGYSVSREKKERFSLILESASTNQTSMYLCASGPQALRTDTQYFGPGTRLTVL.

This clone has a handful of counts. This chain joins TRBV2 and TRBJ2-7; tentatively, D is TRBD1 (6 bases). The V gene lost 8 bases and the J gene lost 6 bases, with 11 bases spanning the gap. The CDR3 loop spans 11 amino acids. Per the germline V gene, CDR1 is SNHLY and CDR2 is FYNNEI. Here the CDR3 DNA reads TGTGCCAGCGGTACAGGGATCGAGCAGTACTTC. It encodes CASGTGIEQYF. Full variable domain (missing parts from reference TRBV2 and TRBJ2-7): EPEVTQTPSHQVTQMGQEVILRCVPISNHLYFYWYRQILGQKVEFLVSFYNNEISEKSEIFDDQFSVERPDGSNFTLKIRSTKLEDSAMYFCASGTGIEQYFGPGTRLTVT.

V gene TRBV4-3 combines with J gene TRBJ1-2, with D perhaps TRBD1 (5 bases). Germline V gene data show CDR1 as LGHNA and CDR2 as YSLEER. The V end was cut by 0 bases, the J end by 7 bases, with 18 bases between. The CDR3 runs 16 residues. CDR3 sequence reads: CASSQDTGDGFSGYTF. For the CDR3, the DNA is TGCGCCAGCAGCCAAGATACGGGGGACGGATTCTCTGGCTACACCTTC.

The chain uses TRBV30 and TRBJ2-6; no clear D gene. CDR3 length: 16 amino acids. CDR1 GTSNPN and CDR2 SVGIG come from the germline V gene (reference sequence). The V end lost 6 bases, the J end lost 0 bases, and 15 bases lay between the germline ends. The CDR3 nucleotides are TGTGCCTGCTCGAGCTCTCCAGTCTCTGGGGCCAACGTCCTGACTTTC. Translated, it gives CACSSSPVSGANVLTF.

The chain has TRBV12-5 and TRBJ1-1; possible D gene TRBD1, 5 bases. The CDR3 consists of 14 residues. Trimming removed 7 bases from V and 6 bases from J, with 18 bases in between. The germline CDR1 and CDR2 sequences are LGHNT and FRNRAP. The CDR3 coding sequence is TGTGCTAGTGTCCCCGACAGTACGTACGCTGAAGCTTTCTTT. Protein: CASVPDSTYAEAFF.

This clone turned up a few times. The V gene is TRBV11-2, the J gene TRBJ2-5, with D possibly being TRBD1 (5 bases). The V end lost 5 bases, the J end lost 7 bases, and 17 bases lay between the germline ends. The length of the CDR3 is 14 residues. Germline lookup yields CDR1 SGHAT and CDR2 FQNNGV. The CDR3, as DNA: TGTGCCAGCAGCCCACGACAGTTTTTGGGGACCCAGTACTTC. This encodes CASSPRQFLGTQYF.

The rearrangement uses TRBV30 and TRBJ2-3, with 11 bases lining up with TRBD2. CDR1 and CDR2 from the germline V gene are GTSNPN and SVGIG (reference sequence). The CDR3 contains 17 residues. The V segment lost 3 bases and the J segment 0 bases; nucleotides outside the gene matches: 8. The CDR3 loop reads CAWSIPSGGISTDTQYF. In DNA form, the CDR3 reads TGTGCCTGGAGCATTCCTAGCGGGGGGATTAGCACAGATACGCAGTATTTT.

J is TRBJ2-3 and V is TRBV29-1; maybe TRBD1 (5 bases). The V end was cut by 0 bases, the J end by 0 bases, with 10 bases between. Per the germline V gene, CDR1 is SQVTM and CDR2 is ANQGSEA. The CDR3 contains 15 residues. This CDR3 is CSVEESGPSTDTQYF. In nucleotides, the CDR3 is TGCAGCGTTGAAGAATCAGGGCCTAGCACAGATACGCAGTATTTT.

V and J are TRBV30 and TRBJ2-7, with 8 bases aligning to TRBD1. V lost 4 bases to trimming and J lost 3 bases; unmatched junction nucleotides: 2. This CDR3 has 12 amino acids. Germline CDR1 and CDR2: GTSNPN and SVGIG (reference sequence). The CDR3 is CAWNRGNYEQYF. The DNA of the CDR3 is TGTGCCTGGAACAGGGGGAACTACGAGCAGTACTTC.

The chain is built from TRBV30 and TRBJ2-3; possibly TRBD2 for D (7 bases). Germline V gene sequence: CDR1 GTSNPN, CDR2 SVGIG (reference sequence). This CDR3 has 14 residues. V shed 2 bases and J shed 7 bases, with 16 bases lying between them. DNA for the CDR3: TGTGCCTGGAGTCCGGGCGGGGGCCCCAATACGCAGTATTTT. Amino acids: CAWSPGGGPNTQYF.

This clone was seen a handful of times. The V gene is TRBV4-3, the J gene TRBJ2-3, with a possible D match to TRBD1 (6 bases). Germline CDR1 and CDR2: LGHNA and YSLEER. The CDR3 is 16 amino acids. Trimming pared 4 bases from V and 2 bases from J, leaving 16 bases between. The DNA for the CDR3 is TGCGCCAGCAGCCCTGGGAAGGGGGTGTACACAGATACGCAGTATTTT. Amino acid sequence: CASSPGKGVYTDTQYF.

CDR3 amino acids: CSATSGGRTDTQYF. In nucleotides, the CDR3 is TGCAGCGCCACTAGCGGGGGCCGCACAGATACGCAGTATTTT. This chain uses TRBV29-1 with TRBJ2-3; 11 positions agree with TRBD2. This CDR3 has 14 amino acids. V was pared by 7 bases and J by 1 base, with 4 bases of the junction left unmatched. The germline CDR1 and CDR2 sequences are SQVTM and ANQGSEA.

This clone was observed a few times. This rearrangement joins TRBV7-2 to TRBJ1-2; TRBD1 matches at 9 bases. Germline loops: CDR1 SGHTA, CDR2 FQGNSA. The CDR3 runs to 16 residues. Trimming at V came to 5 bases and at J to 5 bases, leaving 12 bases not matched to a gene. The CDR3 reads CASSPWTGANGYGYTF. CDR3 nucleotide sequence: TGTGCCAGCAGCCCGTGGACAGGGGCAAATGGATATGGCTACACCTTC.

This sequence joins TRBV9 and TRBJ2-1; 7 bases agree with TRBD2. The CDR3 totals 15 residues. Germline values: CDR1 SGDLS, CDR2 YYNGEE. Unmatched junction bases numbered 10, after V lost 4 bases and J lost 6 bases. CDR3 coding DNA: TGTGCCAGCAGCCCTGGGGGGGGACCTTTCAATGAGCAGTTCTTC. Amino acid sequence: CASSPGGGPFNEQFF.

CDR3 DNA sequence: TGTGCCAGCCGGGACAGGGGGCTCAGCTCCTACAATGAGCAGTTCTTC. Translating it yields CASRDRGLSSYNEQFF. V is TRBV2 and J is TRBJ2-1; 12 bases fit TRBD1. Looked up from germline, CDR1 is SNHLY and CDR2 is FYNNEI. The CDR3 has 16 amino acids. Trimming at V came to 8 bases and at J to 0 bases, leaving 5 bases not matched to a gene.

The chain employs TRBV5-1 and TRBJ2-1; the D gene is possibly TRBD1 (5 bases). CDR3 length: 16 amino acids. V was trimmed by 0 bases and J by 3 bases, leaving 13 bases between them. The V gene's germline CDR1 is SGHRS and CDR2 YFSETQ. This chain's CDR3 is CASSLGHTGNYNEQFF. CDR3 bases: TGCGCCAGCAGCTTGGGCCATACAGGTAACTACAATGAGCAGTTCTTC.

The chain uses TRBV2 and TRBJ2-7; D remains unclear. Germline V gives CDR1 SNHLY, CDR2 FYNNEI. The CDR3 is made up of 11 amino acids. With 4 bases removed from V and 5 bases from J, the gap between germline ends came to 6 bases. CDR3 sequence: CASSVEDEQYF. CDR3 in DNA: TGTGCCAGCAGTGTAGAGGACGAGCAGTACTTC. Full variable domain (missing parts from reference TRBV2 and TRBJ2-7): EPEVTQTPSHQVTQMGQEVILRCVPISNHLYFYWYRQILGQKVEFLVSFYNNEISEKSEIFDDQFSVERPDGSNFTLKIRSTKLEDSAMYFCASSVEDEQYFGPGTRLTVT.

The rearrangement joins TRBV30 to TRBJ1-5; D possibly corresponds to TRBD1 (6 bases). CDR3 length: 15 residues. The germline V gene encodes CDR1 GTSNPN and CDR2 SVGIG (reference sequence). The V end was cut by 2 bases, the J end by 3 bases, with 14 bases between. This CDR3 reads CAWSPTGAYNQPQHF. The CDR3 DNA is TGTGCCTGGAGTCCGACAGGAGCTTACAATCAGCCCCAGCATTTT.

The V gene is TRBV7-2, the J gene TRBJ2-3; D is perhaps TRBD2 (7 bases). CDR3 length: 16 amino acids. Germline CDR1 and CDR2: SGHTA and FQGNSA. Trimming removed 4 bases from V and 5 bases from J, with 19 bases in between. CDR3 loop: CASSSLGWGGGDTQYF. In DNA, the CDR3 is TGTGCCAGCAGCTCCCTAGGGTGGGGGGGCGGAGATACGCAGTATTTT.

The chain joins TRBV5-6 to TRBJ1-2, with 8 bases identical to TRBD1. This CDR3 has 14 amino acids. With 0 bases clipped from V and 3 bases from J, the junction kept 1 base outside the gene matches. In germline, CDR1 is SGHDT, CDR2 YYEEEE. The CDR3 region is CASSLDRGDYGYTF. CDR3 nucleotide sequence: TGTGCCAGCAGCTTGGACAGGGGGGACTATGGCTACACCTTC. Using reference TRBV5-6 and TRBJ1-2 for the parts outside the CDR3, the full variable domain is DAGVTQSPTHLIKTRGQQVTLRCSPKSGHDTVSWYQQALGQGPQFIFQYYEEEERQRGNFPDRFSGHQFPNYSSELNVNALLLGDSALYLCASSLDRGDYGYTFGSGTRLTVV.

The chain couples TRBV19 to TRBJ1-1, with D tentatively TRBD1 (6 bases). The germline V and J ends were trimmed by 5 bases and 5 bases, with 15 bases remaining between them. The CDR3 loop spans 14 amino acids. Germline lookup yields CDR1 LNHDA and CDR2 SQIVND (reference sequence). CDR3 amino acids: CASSSTVRGTEAFF. The CDR3 DNA reads as TGTGCCAGTAGTTCTACGGTGAGGGGGACTGAAGCTTTCTTT.

The rearrangement joins TRBV9 to TRBJ1-5; a possible D gene is TRBD1 (5 bases). The CDR3 runs 14 residues. V dropped 4 bases and J dropped 6 bases, with 14 bases sitting between them. CDR1 and CDR2 (germline): SGDLS, YYNGEE. CDR3 in amino acids: CASSQGVGSQPQHF. The CDR3 DNA is TGTGCCAGCAGCCAGGGTGTAGGTTCTCAGCCCCAGCATTTT.